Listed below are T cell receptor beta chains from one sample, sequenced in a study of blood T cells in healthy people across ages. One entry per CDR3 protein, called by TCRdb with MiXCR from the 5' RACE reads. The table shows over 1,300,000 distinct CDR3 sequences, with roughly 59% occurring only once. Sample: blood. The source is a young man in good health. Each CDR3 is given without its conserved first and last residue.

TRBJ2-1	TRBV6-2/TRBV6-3	AGSYLFLAGVSNEQF
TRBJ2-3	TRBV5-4	ASSSSASTDTQY
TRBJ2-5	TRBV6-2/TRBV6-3	ASSPRTTQETQY
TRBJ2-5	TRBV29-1	SVAGRETQY
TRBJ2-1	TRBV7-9	ASSFAGLGSYNEQF
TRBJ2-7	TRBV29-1	SVLGGGVDYEQY
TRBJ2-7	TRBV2	ASNGHRVESNEQY
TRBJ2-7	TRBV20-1	SAPRSGTSYEQY
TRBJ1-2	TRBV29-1	SVTGDYGYT
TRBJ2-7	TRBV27	ASSLSLAGIDYEQY
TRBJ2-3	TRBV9	ASSTRRYTDTQY
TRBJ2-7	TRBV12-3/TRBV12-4	ASHPGRGADEQY
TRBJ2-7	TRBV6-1	ASSPWSGSTSYEQY
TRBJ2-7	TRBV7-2	ASSHGASGTYEQY
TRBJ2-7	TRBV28	ASSLQTKLSDEQY
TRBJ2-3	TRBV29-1	GVEGGRSIDTQY
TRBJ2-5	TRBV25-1	ASSKGLAGRETQY
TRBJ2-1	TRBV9	ASSIHPSADNEQF
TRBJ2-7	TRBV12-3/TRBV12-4	ASSPGQGVSYEQY
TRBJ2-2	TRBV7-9	ASPSGDGELF
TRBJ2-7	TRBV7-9	ASSLVRQGEDEQY
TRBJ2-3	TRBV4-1	ASNEFEHADTQY
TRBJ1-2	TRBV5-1	ASSLDVKGNGYT
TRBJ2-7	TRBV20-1	SAGGLYSYEQY
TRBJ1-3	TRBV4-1	ASSQGGGPGNTIY
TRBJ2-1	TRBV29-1	SVSGGNSYNEQF
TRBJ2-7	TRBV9	ASSAGSGAYEQY
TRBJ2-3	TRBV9	ASSVGTTSTDTQY
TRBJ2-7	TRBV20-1	SARFSVKGHYEQY
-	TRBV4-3	ASSQDRDRGGNYEQY
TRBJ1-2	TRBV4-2	ASSQDAKGPIYGYT
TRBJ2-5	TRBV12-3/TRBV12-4	ASSITRDYQETQY
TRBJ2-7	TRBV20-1	SASPGFLGERY
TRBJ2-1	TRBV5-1	ASSTGLAGDNEQF
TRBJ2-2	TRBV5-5	ASSSELRGTGELF